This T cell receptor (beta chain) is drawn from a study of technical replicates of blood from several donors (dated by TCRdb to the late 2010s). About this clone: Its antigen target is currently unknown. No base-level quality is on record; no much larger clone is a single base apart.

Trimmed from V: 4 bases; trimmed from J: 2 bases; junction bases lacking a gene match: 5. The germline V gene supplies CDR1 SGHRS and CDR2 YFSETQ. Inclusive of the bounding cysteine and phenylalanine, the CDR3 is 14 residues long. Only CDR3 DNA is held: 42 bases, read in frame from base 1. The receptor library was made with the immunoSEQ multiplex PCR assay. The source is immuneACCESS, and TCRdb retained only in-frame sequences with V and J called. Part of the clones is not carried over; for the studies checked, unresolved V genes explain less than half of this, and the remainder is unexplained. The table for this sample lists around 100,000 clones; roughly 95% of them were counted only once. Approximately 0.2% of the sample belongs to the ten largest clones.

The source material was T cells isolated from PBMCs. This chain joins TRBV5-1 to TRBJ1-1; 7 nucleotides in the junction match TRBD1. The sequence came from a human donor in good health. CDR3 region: CASSGGTDNTEAFF. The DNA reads TGCGCCAGCAGCGGAGGGACAGATAACACTGAAGCTTTCTTT.